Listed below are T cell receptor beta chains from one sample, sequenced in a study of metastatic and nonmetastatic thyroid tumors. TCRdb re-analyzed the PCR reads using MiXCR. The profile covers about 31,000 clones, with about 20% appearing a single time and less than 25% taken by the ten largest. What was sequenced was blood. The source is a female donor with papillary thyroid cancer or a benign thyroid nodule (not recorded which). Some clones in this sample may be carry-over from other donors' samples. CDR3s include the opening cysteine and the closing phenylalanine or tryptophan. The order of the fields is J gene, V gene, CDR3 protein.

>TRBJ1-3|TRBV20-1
CSASGGTSGNTIYF
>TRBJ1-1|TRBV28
CASSLQGFEAFF
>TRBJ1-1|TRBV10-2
CASRDRVYTEAFF
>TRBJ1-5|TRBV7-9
CASGPLQPQHF
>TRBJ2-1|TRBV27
CASKLSGTSGRSEQFF
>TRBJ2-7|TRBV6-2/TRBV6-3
CASSYRDRVDEQYF
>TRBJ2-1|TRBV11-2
CASSFLPSGLENEQFF
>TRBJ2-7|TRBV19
CASSWGSSGTYEQYF
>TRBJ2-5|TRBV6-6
CASSYSLAGAQETQYF
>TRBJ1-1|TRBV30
CAWSTGAGTEAFF
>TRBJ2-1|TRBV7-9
CASSTDRGRNEQFF
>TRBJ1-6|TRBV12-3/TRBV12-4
CASSVRASPLHF
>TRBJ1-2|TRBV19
CASSTGQQGYGYTF
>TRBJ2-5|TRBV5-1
CASSLATWETQYF
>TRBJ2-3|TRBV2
CASMIDGGAGDTQYF
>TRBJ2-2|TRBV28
CASTPGGNTGELFF
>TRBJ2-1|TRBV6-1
CASRSSGQRFNEQFF
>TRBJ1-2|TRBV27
CASSLSGGFNYGYTF
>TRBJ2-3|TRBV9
CASSVRASGFTDTQYF
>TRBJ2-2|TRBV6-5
CASSYRKGAGGNTGELFF
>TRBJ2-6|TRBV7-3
CASSLGVTGANVLTF
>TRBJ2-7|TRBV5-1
CASSPLTGYHEQYF
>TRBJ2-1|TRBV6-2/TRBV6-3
CASSYSGESEQFF
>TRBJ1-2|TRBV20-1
CSALTIDRVGGYTF
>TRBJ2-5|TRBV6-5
CASSYSLRAQETQYF
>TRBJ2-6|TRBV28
CASTQGGSGANVLTF
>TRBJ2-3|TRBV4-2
CASSPGLRGGFADTQYF
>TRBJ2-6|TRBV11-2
CASSPYIAGELTGANVLTF
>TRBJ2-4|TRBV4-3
CASSQNRDTEWDIQYF
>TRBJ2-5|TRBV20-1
CSARDPAAGTQYF
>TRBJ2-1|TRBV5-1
CASSRTGDDNEQFF
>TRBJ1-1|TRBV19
CASSIHQKNTEAFF
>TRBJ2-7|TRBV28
CASSLWDPVRYEQYF
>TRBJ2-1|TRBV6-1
CASRPGAYNEQFF
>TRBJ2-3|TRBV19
CASRKQGEDTQYF
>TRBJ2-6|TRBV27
CASRYSGANVLTF
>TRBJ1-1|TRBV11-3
CASSLGGTVTEAFF
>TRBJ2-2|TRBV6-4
CASTWGQGKTGELFF
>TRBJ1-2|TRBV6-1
CALGGAFYGYTF
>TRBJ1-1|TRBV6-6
CASSYSRAHTEAFF
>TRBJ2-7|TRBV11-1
CASSPGGGFSSYEQYF